Sequencing of this T cell receptor (beta chain) was carried out in a study of cytomegalovirus exposure and HLA in healthy donors. This clone was observed a single time. Use of 60 Vbeta and 13 Jbeta primers characterized the PCR. The table came from immunoSEQ multiplex PCR; TCRdb's copy has only in-frame clones and leaves some out. This table holds 130,000 to 150,000 clones, 76% found once. This sequence was found in a woman in her thirties or forties in good health and CMV-seronegative. The specimen was PBMCs.

The CDR3 is CASSQGTVPGANVLTF. As DNA, the CDR3 is TGTGCCAGCAGCCAGGGAACAGTCCCTGGGGCCAACGTCCTGACTTTC. The chain couples TRBV11-2 to TRBJ2-6; tentative D call: TRBD1 (5 bases). Germline CDR1 reads SGHAT; CDR2 reads FQNNGV. This CDR3 contains 16 residues. The V gene lost 5 bases and the J gene lost 2 bases, with 13 bases spanning the gap. The whole variable domain, filled in from reference TRBV11-2 and TRBJ2-6, reads EAGVAQSPRYKIIEKRQSVAFWCNPISGHATLYWYQQILGQGPKLLIQFQNNGVVDDSQLPKDRFSAERLKGVDSTLKIQPAKLEDSAVYLCASSQGTVPGANVLTFGAGSRLTVL.